Below, 20 T cell receptor beta chains from the same sample are listed, as sequenced in a study of T cells in Graves' hyperthyroidism and ophthalmopathy. From RNA transcripts, TCR beta CDR3 regions were amplified. Initially, a first-round RT-PCR of the TCR CDR3 employed the HTBI primer set. MiXCR was run by TCRdb on the multiplex PCR reads, yielding one entry per CDR3 protein. The table lists 300,000 to 450,000 distinct CDR3 sequences, approximately 15% of them singletons, with about 10% in the top ten. Sequencing used blood. These receptors were collected from a woman aged 55-70 years with Graves' hyperthyroidism.

This clonotype has more than one count but fewer than ten. The chain couples TRBV7-9 to TRBJ1-5, with TRBD1 matching 8 bases. This CDR3 region has 14 residues. Germline CDR1 SEHNR, CDR2 FQNEAQ (reference sequence). Unmatched junction bases numbered 2, after V lost 4 bases and J lost 3 bases. The CDR3 nucleotides are TGTGCCAGCAGCTGGACAGGGATCAATCAGCCCCAGCATTTT. This encodes CASSWTGINQPQHF.

Ten or more counts support this clonotype. V usage is TRBV24-1 and J usage is TRBJ1-6; the D gene is possibly TRBD1 (5 bases). The germline gives CDR1 KGHDR, CDR2 SFDVKD. The V gene lost 9 bases and the J gene lost 7 bases, with 15 bases spanning the gap. This CDR3 has 14 residues. CDR3 coding DNA: TGTGCCACCGGCCGGGACCGAGGCAATTCACCCCTCCACTTT. Residues: CATGRDRGNSPLHF.

The V and J genes are TRBV7-2 and TRBJ2-3, with 7 bases matching TRBD2. This CDR3 region has 15 residues. CDR1 and CDR2 (germline): SGHTA, FQGNSA. V shed 3 bases and J 3 bases; nucleotides not matched to a gene: 6. The CDR3 region has the DNA TGTGCCAGCAGCTTGAATCCCGGGAGGACAGATACGCAGTATTTT. This gives the protein CASSLNPGRTDTQYF.

Ten or more counts support this clonotype. The rearrangement joins TRBV24-1 to TRBJ2-5; D is ambiguous. Germline CDR1 reads KGHDR; CDR2 reads SFDVKD. The length of the CDR3 is 14 residues. Trimming removed 2 bases from V and 2 bases from J, with 8 bases in between. CDR3 amino acids: CATSDSDVQETQYF. The CDR3 DNA reads as TGTGCCACCAGTGATTCGGACGTACAAGAGACCCAGTACTTC.

This clonotype showed up many times. The chain recombines TRBV20-1 with TRBJ2-3; no reliable D call. Trimming cost V 7 bases and J 2 bases, with 7 bases left between them. Per the germline V gene, CDR1 is DFQATT and CDR2 is SNEGSKA (reference sequence). This CDR3 spans 11 amino acids. The DNA for the CDR3 is TGCAGTGTAGAAATCACAGATACGCAGTATTTT. Its translation is CSVEITDTQYF.

This clonotype was observed many times. The rearrangement links TRBV18 to TRBJ1-2; D is unclear. The germline V gene has CDR1 KGHSH and CDR2 LQKENI. This CDR3 has 14 residues. V shed 0 bases and J shed 7 bases, with 12 bases lying between them. The CDR3 loop is CASSPPRGGSGYTF. DNA of the CDR3: TGTGCCAGCTCACCACCCCGGGGTGGGTCTGGCTACACCTTC.

This clonotype was found many times. The genes are TRBV7-6 and TRBJ2-3; D gene ambiguous. The V end lost 1 base, the J end lost 0 bases, and 5 bases lay between the germline ends. The CDR3 spans 14 residues. The germline gives CDR1 SGHVS, CDR2 FNYEAQ. CDR3 sequence (DNA): TGTGCCAGCAGCTTAGATGGTAGCACAGATACGCAGTATTTT. Encoded protein: CASSLDGSTDTQYF.

This chain links TRBV6-1 with TRBJ2-7; no clear D. CDR1 is MNHNS and CDR2 is SASEGT in the germline V gene. V was pared by 5 bases and J by 6 bases, with 20 bases between. This CDR3 has 15 residues. CDR3 sequence: CASSQVSSPGGEQYF. The DNA for the CDR3 is TGTGCCAGCAGTCAAGTTTCATCCCCGGGTGGCGAGCAGTACTTC.

This clonotype was observed a few times. A much bigger clone sits one base away, suggesting this may be a read error. The rearrangement joins TRBV5-1 to TRBJ2-3; D gene unclear. The CDR3 runs to 14 residues. Germline CDR1 reads SGHRS; CDR2 reads YFSETQ. The CDR3 here is CASSLVGVTDTQFF. The CDR3 DNA reads TGCGCCAGCAGCTTGGTGGGCGTCACAGATACGCAGTTTTTT.

The chain carries TRBV24-1 and TRBJ2-2; TRBD2 agrees at 9 bases. The CDR3 covers 15 residues. Germline CDR1 KGHDR, CDR2 SFDVKD. V dropped 4 bases and J dropped 6; count of bases not matched to a gene: 5. CDR3 sequence reads: CATSDTGLAPGELFF. The CDR3, as DNA: TGTGCCACCAGTGACACGGGACTAGCTCCCGGGGAGCTGTTTTTT.

This chain uses TRBV5-1 with TRBJ1-1; the D gene is possibly TRBD1 (5 bases). The CDR3 loop spans 15 amino acids. The germline V gene has CDR1 SGHRS and CDR2 YFSETQ. Between the trimmed V and J ends, which lost 3 bases and 0 bases, there was a span of 12 bases. The CDR3 reads CASSSDSTMNTEAFF. Here the CDR3 DNA reads TGCGCCAGCAGCTCCGACAGTACCATGAACACTGAAGCTTTCTTT.

The chain combines TRBV10-3 with TRBJ1-1, with D possibly being TRBD1 (5 bases). Germline V lookup: CDR1 ENHRY, CDR2 SYGVKD. Between the trimmed V and J ends, which lost 5 bases and 1 base, there was a span of 11 bases. The CDR3 runs 14 residues. In DNA form, the CDR3 reads TGTGCCATCAGTAGGGACGGGAAGAACACTGAAGCTTTCTTT. Protein product: CAISRDGKNTEAFF.

Ten or more counts support this clonotype. This rearrangement joins TRBV20-1 to TRBJ1-1, with 9 bases aligning to TRBD1. The trim removed 1 base at V and 9 bases at J, leaving 6 bases unmatched. Germline CDR1 and CDR2: DFQATT and SNEGSKA (reference sequence). This CDR3 has 13 amino acids. In nucleotides, the CDR3 is TGCAGTGCTAGAGTAGGGACAGGGTGGAAAGCTTTCTTT. Translating gives CSARVGTGWKAFF.

This clonotype was seen many times. This chain uses TRBV15 with TRBJ2-1; TRBD2 might be the D (5 bases). This CDR3 has 14 amino acids. Germline V lookup: CDR1 LNHNV, CDR2 YYDKDF (reference sequence). The V end lost 0 bases, the J end lost 9 bases, and 12 bases lay between the germline ends. The chain's CDR3 is CATSRDLLAIEQFF. CDR3 coding DNA: TGTGCCACCAGCAGAGATCTTTTAGCGATTGAGCAGTTCTTC.

This chain joins TRBV11-2 and TRBJ2-2, with 13 nucleotides matching TRBD2. The germline CDR1 and CDR2 sequences are SGHAT and FQNNGV. The trim removed 1 base at V and 5 bases at J, leaving 4 bases unmatched. CDR3 length: 17 amino acids. As DNA, the CDR3 is TGTGCCAGCAGCTTAGGGACTAGCGGGAGCGTTACCGGGGAGCTGTTTTTT. It is translated as CASSLGTSGSVTGELFF.

This clonotype was counted between two and nine times. The chain has TRBV19 and TRBJ2-2; D is undetermined. The V end was cut by 4 bases, the J end by 1 base, with 4 bases between. The CDR3 consists of 13 residues. The germline CDR1 and CDR2 sequences are LNHDA and SQIVND (reference sequence). The CDR3 coding sequence is TGTGCCAGTAGTACTTTGAACACCGGGGAGCTGTTTTTT. This translates into CASSTLNTGELFF.

This clonotype was seen ten or more times. The rearrangement joins TRBV10-3 to TRBJ2-7, with a tentative D call TRBD2 (7 bases). Trimming cost V 5 bases and J 5 bases, with 13 bases left between them. This CDR3 comprises 13 residues. Germline-derived CDR1 and CDR2 are ENHRY and SYGVKD. The CDR3 spells CAISPGEGDEQYF. CDR3 in DNA: TGTGCCATCAGTCCAGGGGAGGGCGACGAGCAGTACTTC.

Only a few counts were recorded for this clonotype. The chain carries TRBV7-9 and TRBJ2-3, with D perhaps TRBD2 (5 bases). This CDR3 contains 15 residues. Trimming took off 7 bases at V and 2 bases at J, with 16 bases between the two ends. CDR1 is SEHNR, CDR2 FQNEAQ, per germline (reference sequence). CDR3 bases: TGTGCCAGCAAAAAGATTCTAGCCGTCACAGATACGCAGTATTTT. Its protein is CASKKILAVTDTQYF. The variable domain in full, with the rest retrieved from reference TRBV7-9 and TRBJ2-3, is DTGVSQNPRHKITKRGQNVTFRCDPISEHNRLYWYRQTLGQGPEFLTYFQNEAQLEKSRLLSDRFSAERPKGSFSTLEIQRTEQGDSAMYLCASKKILAVTDTQYFGPGTRLTVL.

In this sample, this clonotype turned up many times. This chain joins TRBV2 and TRBJ1-6; D is perhaps TRBD1 (6 bases). Germline CDR1 is SNHLY and CDR2 is FYNNEI. V was pared by 4 bases and J by 1 base, with 8 bases between. The length of the CDR3 is 15 residues. The CDR3 region is CASSAGQSYNSPLHF. CDR3 sequence (DNA): TGTGCCAGCAGTGCCGGACAGTCCTATAATTCACCCCTCCACTTT.

This clonotype showed up many times. The rearrangement links TRBV7-8 to TRBJ2-1; D possibly uses TRBD1 or TRBD2 (5 bases each). V lost 1 base, J lost 6 bases, and 7 bases lay in between. CDR1 and CDR2 from the germline V gene are SGHVS and FQNEAQ. The length of the CDR3 is 13 residues. The CDR3 bases are TGTGCCAGCAGCTTAGTCGGGACCAATGAGCAGTTCTTC. Amino acid sequence: CASSLVGTNEQFF.